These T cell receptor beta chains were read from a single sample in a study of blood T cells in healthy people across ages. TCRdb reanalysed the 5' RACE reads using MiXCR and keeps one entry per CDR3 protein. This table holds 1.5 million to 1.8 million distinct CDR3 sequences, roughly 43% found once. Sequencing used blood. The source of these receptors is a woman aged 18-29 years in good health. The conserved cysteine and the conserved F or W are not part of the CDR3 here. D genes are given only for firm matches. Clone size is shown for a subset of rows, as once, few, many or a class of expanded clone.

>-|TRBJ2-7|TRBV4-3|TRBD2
ASSQGGLSHEQY
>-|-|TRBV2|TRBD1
AIEGQPYEQY
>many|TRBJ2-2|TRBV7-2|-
ASSSGELF
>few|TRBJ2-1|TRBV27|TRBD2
ASSSHLGLAGNEQF
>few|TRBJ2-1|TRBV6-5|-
ASSYDRGLAYNEQF
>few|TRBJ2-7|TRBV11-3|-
ASSQGLSSYEQY
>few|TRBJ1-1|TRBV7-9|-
ASSSYVEAGTEAF
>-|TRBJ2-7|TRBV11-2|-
ASSLDGSFGEQY
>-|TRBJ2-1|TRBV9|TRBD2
ASSVSGTRPYNEQF
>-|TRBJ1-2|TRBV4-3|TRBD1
ASSARQGDGYGYT
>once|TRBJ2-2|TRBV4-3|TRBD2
ASSGAGGPNTGELF
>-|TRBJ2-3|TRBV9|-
ASSVGGLASGTQY
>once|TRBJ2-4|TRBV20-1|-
SASEGRDTNNIQY
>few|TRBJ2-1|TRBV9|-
ASSINPNIKAKGEQF
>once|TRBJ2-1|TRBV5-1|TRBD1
ASSAQGMGYNEQF
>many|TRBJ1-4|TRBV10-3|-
ASGNVAEDEKLF
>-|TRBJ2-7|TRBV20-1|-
SARGATPGGEQY
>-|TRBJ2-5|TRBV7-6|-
ASSFQPREQY
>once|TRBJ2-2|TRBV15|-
ATSRERPGTGELF
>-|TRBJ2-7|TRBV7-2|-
ASSSPGVLEQY
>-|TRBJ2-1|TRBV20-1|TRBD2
SARKLAGVSYNEQF
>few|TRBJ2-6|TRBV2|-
ARDGTAGANVLT
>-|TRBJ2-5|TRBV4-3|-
ASSQDLFGVRETQY
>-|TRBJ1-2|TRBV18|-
ASSPGARVCGYT
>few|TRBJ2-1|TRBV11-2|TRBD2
ASRTSGRLLNEQF
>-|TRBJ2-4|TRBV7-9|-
ASDEDGLAKNIQY
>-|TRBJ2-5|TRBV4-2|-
ASSVSWVREEQY
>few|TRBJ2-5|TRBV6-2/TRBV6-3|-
ASSYVGTQY
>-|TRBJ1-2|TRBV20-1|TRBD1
SAREGTGREGYGYT
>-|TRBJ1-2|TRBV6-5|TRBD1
ANSPGGAGANHGYT
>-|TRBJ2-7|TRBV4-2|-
ASSQEGTWGGEQY
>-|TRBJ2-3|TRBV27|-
ASSLGGGAPTDTQY
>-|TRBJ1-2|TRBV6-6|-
ASSYRVIEANYGYT
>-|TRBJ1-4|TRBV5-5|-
ASRRPGSEKLF
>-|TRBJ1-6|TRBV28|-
ASSQTGIESSPLH
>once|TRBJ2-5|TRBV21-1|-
ASSKTRHVRETQY
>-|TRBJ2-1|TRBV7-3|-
ASSLGSMNEQF
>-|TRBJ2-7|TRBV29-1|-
SVHSGGNYEQY
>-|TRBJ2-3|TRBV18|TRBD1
ASSSTGPTITDTQY
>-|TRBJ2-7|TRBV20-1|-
SAWDRQETPY
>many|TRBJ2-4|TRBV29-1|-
SVSLAKNIQY
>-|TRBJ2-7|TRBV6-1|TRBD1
ATTPRDRGAYEQY
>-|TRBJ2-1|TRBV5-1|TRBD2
ASTVAGDYNEQF
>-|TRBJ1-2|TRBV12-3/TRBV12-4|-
ASTPHGTLNYGYT
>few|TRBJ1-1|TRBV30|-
AWTGGGAEAF